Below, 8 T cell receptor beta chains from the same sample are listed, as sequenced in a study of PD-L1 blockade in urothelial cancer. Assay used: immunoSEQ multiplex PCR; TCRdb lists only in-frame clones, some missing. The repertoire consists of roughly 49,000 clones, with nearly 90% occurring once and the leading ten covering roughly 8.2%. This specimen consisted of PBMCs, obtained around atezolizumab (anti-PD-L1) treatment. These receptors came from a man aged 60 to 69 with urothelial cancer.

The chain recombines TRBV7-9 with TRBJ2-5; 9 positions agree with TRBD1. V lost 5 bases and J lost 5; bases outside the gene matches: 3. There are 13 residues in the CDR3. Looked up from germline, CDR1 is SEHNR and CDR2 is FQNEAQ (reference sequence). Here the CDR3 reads CASSRQGGETQYF. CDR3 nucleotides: TGTGCCAGCAGCCGACAGGGGGGCGAGACCCAGTACTTC.

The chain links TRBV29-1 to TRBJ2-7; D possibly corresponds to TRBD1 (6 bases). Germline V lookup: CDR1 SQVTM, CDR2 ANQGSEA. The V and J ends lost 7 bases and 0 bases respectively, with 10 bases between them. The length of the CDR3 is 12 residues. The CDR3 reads CSARDNSYEQYF. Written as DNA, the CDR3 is TGCAGCGCCCGGGACAACTCCTACGAGCAGTACTTC.

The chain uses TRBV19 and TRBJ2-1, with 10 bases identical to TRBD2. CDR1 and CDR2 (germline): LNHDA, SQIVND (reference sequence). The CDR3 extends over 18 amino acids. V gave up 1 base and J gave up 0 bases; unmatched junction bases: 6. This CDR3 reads CASSIVSGGGSSYNEQFF. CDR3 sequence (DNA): TGTGCCAGTAGTATAGTAAGCGGGGGGGGTAGCTCCTACAATGAGCAGTTCTTC. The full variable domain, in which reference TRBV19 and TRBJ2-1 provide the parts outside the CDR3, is DGGITQSPKYLFRKEGQNVTLSCEQNLNHDAMYWYRQDPGQGLRLIYYSQIVNDFQKGDIAEGYSVSREKKESFPLTVTSAQKNPTAFYLCASSIVSGGGSSYNEQFFGPGTRLTVL.

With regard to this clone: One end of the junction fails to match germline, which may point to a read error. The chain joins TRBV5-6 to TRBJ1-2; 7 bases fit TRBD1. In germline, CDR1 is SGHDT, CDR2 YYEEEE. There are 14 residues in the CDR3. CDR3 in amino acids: CASKWGQTNCGYTF. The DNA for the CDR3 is TGTGCCAGCAAATGGGGACAGACAAACTGTGGCTACACCTTC.

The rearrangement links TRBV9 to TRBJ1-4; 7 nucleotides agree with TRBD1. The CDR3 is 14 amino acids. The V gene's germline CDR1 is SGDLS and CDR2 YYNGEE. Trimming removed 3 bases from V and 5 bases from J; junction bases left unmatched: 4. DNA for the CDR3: TGTGCCAGCAGCGCCGACAGGGTGAATGAAAAACTGTTTTTT. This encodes CASSADRVNEKLFF.

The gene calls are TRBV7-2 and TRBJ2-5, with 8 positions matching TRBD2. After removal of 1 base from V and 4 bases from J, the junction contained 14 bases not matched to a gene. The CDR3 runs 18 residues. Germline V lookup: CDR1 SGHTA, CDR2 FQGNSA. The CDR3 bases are TGTGCCAGCAGCTTAGGGCTTGGGGCTAGCGGGCGTGGAGAGACCCAGTACTTC. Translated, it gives CASSLGLGASGRGETQYF. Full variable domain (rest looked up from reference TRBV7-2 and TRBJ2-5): GAGVSQSPSNKVTEKGKDVELRCDPISGHTALYWYRQSLGQGLEFLIYFQGNSAPDKSGLPSDRFSAERTGGSVSTLTIQRTQQEDSAVYLCASSLGLGASGRGETQYFGPGTRLLVL.

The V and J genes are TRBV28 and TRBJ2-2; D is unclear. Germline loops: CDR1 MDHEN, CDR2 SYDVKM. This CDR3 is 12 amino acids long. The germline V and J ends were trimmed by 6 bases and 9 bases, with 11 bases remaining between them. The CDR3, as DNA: TGTGCCAGCAGCCGCCCACTTAGGGAGCTGTTTTTT. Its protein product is CASSRPLRELFF.

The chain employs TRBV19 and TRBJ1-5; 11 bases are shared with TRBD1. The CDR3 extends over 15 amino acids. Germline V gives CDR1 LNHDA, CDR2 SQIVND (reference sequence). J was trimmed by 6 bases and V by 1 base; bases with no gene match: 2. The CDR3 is CASSIGTGGSQPQHF. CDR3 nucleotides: TGTGCCAGTAGTATAGGGACAGGGGGCAGTCAGCCCCAGCATTTT.